This is a list of T cell receptor beta chains from one sample in a study of cytomegalovirus exposure and HLA in healthy donors. Sequenced by immunoSEQ multiplex PCR; TCRdb stores in-frame clones only, minus some. This table lists approximately 110,000 clones. Sequencing was done on a sample of PBMCs. The receptors were sampled from a man aged 18 to 30 in good health and CMV-seronegative. Both conserved end residues are trimmed from each CDR3.

v_gene	j_gene	CDR3aa
TRBV9	TRBJ1-4	ASSGGGSRDEKLF
TRBV6-5	TRBJ1-5	ASSRTGHQPQH
TRBV11-3	TRBJ2-7	ASSSARGGEQY
TRBV12-5	TRBJ2-2	ASFGGVTGELF
TRBV2	TRBJ2-3	ASRLSDPGDTQY
TRBV6-6	TRBJ2-7	ASRSSGSKGEQY
TRBV27	TRBJ2-7	ASRPGRAVEQY
TRBV5-6	TRBJ1-1	ASSRGRTNTEAF
TRBV18	TRBJ2-1	ASSPSSGDDRSYNEQF
TRBV27	TRBJ2-7	ASSPTSGPYEQY
TRBV10-2	TRBJ2-5	ASSSFRGPWETQY
TRBV27	TRBJ2-2	ASRKGSGNANTGELF
TRBV6-1	TRBJ2-5	ASSFHSGTQETQY
TRBV19	TRBJ1-2	ASSMGSSYGYT
TRBV11-2	TRBJ1-2	ASSLGGGNYGYT
TRBV19	TRBJ1-2	ASSIGGAGYT
TRBV4-1	TRBJ1-2	ASSPNGGGAFDGYT
TRBV6-1	TRBJ1-2	ASSEVRQVLNYGYT
TRBV6-1	TRBJ2-7	ASYIRGSSYEQY
TRBV11-2	TRBJ1-2	ASSLYRDNYGYT
TRBV6-1	TRBJ1-5	ASSDRAINQPQH
TRBV5-1	TRBJ2-5	ASSLADRGQETQY
TRBV5-1	TRBJ1-6	ASSLDRVGNSPLH
TRBV19	TRBJ1-1	ASSTITGHQGSTEAF
TRBV11-2	TRBJ1-1	ASYHGVGGLNTEAF
TRBV5-1	TRBJ2-1	ASTLGAGVPNEQF
TRBV7-8	TRBJ2-1	ASSPIGTRGNEQF
TRBV9	TRBJ1-5	ASSASGGFNQPQH
TRBV7-2	TRBJ1-4	ASSLAGGNEKLF
TRBV10-1	TRBJ1-6	ASSDYGGARSYNSPLH
TRBV27	TRBJ2-2	ASKSANTGELF
TRBV5-1	TRBJ2-6	ASSLVAGSGANVLT
TRBV10-3	TRBJ2-3	AISATDTQY
TRBV28	TRBJ1-5	ASSLPWTGFNQPQH
TRBV19	TRBJ2-5	ASSITFGETQY
TRBV19	TRBJ2-1	ASSISGGTYNEQF
TRBV7-8	TRBJ2-7	ASSPSPVGEQSYEQY
TRBV18	TRBJ2-4	ASSPADRIAKNIQY
TRBV12-5	TRBJ2-3	ASAKAGGASSTDTQY
TRBV4-1	TRBJ2-3	ASSQDRGSGLSTDTQY
TRBV9	TRBJ1-5	ASSPGQGLQPQH
TRBV2	TRBJ1-5	ASTLNLGGEH
TRBV11-2	TRBJ1-1	ASSLGKLDRASAEAF
TRBV5-4	TRBJ2-2	ASSLAGLAGAGELF
TRBV7-6	TRBJ2-3	ASSLGSGGSTDTQY
TRBV14	TRBJ1-1	ASSQRTGLATEAF
TRBV7-2	TRBJ1-5	ASSLALTRGRNQPQH
TRBV10-1	TRBJ2-7	ASSESTDYEQY
TRBV27	TRBJ1-6	ASRPGTGNSPLH
TRBV5-1	TRBJ1-1	ASSLGGGWAF
TRBV6-5	TRBJ2-7	ASSYSPSGSYEQY
TRBV7-9	TRBJ1-1	ASSHLDGQNTEAF
TRBV18	TRBJ2-7	ASSLQGASGVTYEQY